The rows below give T cell receptor beta chains drawn from one sample of a study of shared clonotypes between healthy human individuals. The data were produced by immunoSEQ multiplex PCR, yet TCRdb's version contains in-frame clones alone and is incomplete. The repertoire holds some 630,000 clones, about two thirds seen once, with less than 2% in the top ten. Sequencing was carried out using memory CD4+ T cells sorted from blood. Receptor source: a woman aged 25 to 39 in good health. Both conserved end residues are part of each CDR3. Fields, in order: clone size, D gene, V gene, J gene, CDR3 DNA, CDR3 protein. The D gene is left open where the match is weak. Some rows have no size entry. The others give once, few or many, or a class for an expanded clone.

NA,TRBD2,TRBV28,TRBJ2-1,TGTGCCAGCAGGCTAGCGGGAGATTACAATGAGCAGTTCTTC,CASRLAGDYNEQFF
NA,TRBD2,TRBV7-9,TRBJ2-1,TGTGCCAGCAGCTTAGGGGGAGGAGCTAGCGGGAGAGGTGAGCAGTTCTTC,CASSLGGGASGRGEQFF
few,NA,TRBV6-6,TRBJ2-6,TGTGCCAGCAGTTGGGTTACTGGGGCCAACGTCCTGACTTTC,CASSWVTGANVLTF
NA,NA,TRBV5-6,TRBJ2-5,TGTGCCAGCAGCTTCGGAGAGGAGGACCAAGAGACCCAGTACTTC,CASSFGEEDQETQYF
NA,NA,TRBV28,TRBJ1-3,TGTGCCAGCAAAATCGCCTCTGGAAACACCATATATTTT,CASKIASGNTIYF
NA,NA,TRBV6-6,TRBJ1-4,TGTGCCAGCAGTTACCAAAGCAATGAAAAACTGTTTTTT,CASSYQSNEKLFF
NA,NA,TRBV29-1,TRBJ1-2,TGCAGCGCAACGGACGGCACTAACTATGGCTACACCTTC,CSATDGTNYGYTF
NA,TRBD2,TRBV19,TRBJ2-2,TGTGCCAGCGGACTAGCGGGAGGCGTGAGTGGGCTGTTTTTT,CASGLAGGVSGLFF
NA,NA,TRBV5-1,TRBJ2-7,TGCGCCAGCAGCTTGGGGGCGCAATCCTACGAGCAGTACTTC,CASSLGAQSYEQYF
many,NA,TRBV5-1,TRBJ2-1,TGCGCCAGCAGCTTGGTTCAGAGAGCAGGACTACAGTTCTTC,CASSLVQRAGLQFF
once,NA,TRBV6-5,TRBJ2-4,TGTGCCATCGGGTCTAGTGGGGGAAACATTCAGTACTTC,CAIGSSGGNIQYF
once,TRBD1,TRBV19,TRBJ1-1,TGTGCCAGTATCAGGGGGACAGGGCTGAACACTGAAGCTTTCTTT,CASIRGTGLNTEAFF
NA,TRBD2,TRBV14,TRBJ2-4,TGTGCCAGCAGCCACAGGACTAGCTCGGTCAAAAACATTCAGTACTTC,CASSHRTSSVKNIQYF
NA,TRBD1,TRBV11-1,TRBJ2-7,TGTGCCAGCAGCCATAAGACAGGGCGGAGGGAGCAGTACTTC,CASSHKTGRREQYF
NA,NA,TRBV28,TRBJ2-1,TGTGCCAGCACTCAGGGGCGGGAGCAGTTCTTC,CASTQGREQFF
few,TRBD1,TRBV18,TRBJ2-3,TGTGCCAGCTCACCGGGACAGGGGGCCTTTTACACAGATACGCAGTATTTT,CASSPGQGAFYTDTQYF
NA,TRBD1,TRBV6-6,TRBJ2-3,TGTGCCAGCAGTTACTCGCAGGGGGAGACAGATACGCAGTATTTT,CASSYSQGETDTQYF
NA,TRBD1,TRBV18,TRBJ1-4,TGTGCCAGCTCACCGGGACAGGGCGGTGAAAAACTGTTTTTT,CASSPGQGGEKLFF
NA,NA,TRBV18,TRBJ1-3,TGTGCCAGCTCACCATCAACTGGGGCCTCTGGAAACACCATATATTTT,CASSPSTGASGNTIYF
NA,TRBD1,TRBV5-6,TRBJ1-2,TGTGCCAGCAGCTTGTACACAGGGGGAACCTATGGCTACACCTTC,CASSLYTGGTYGYTF
NA,NA,TRBV7-7,TRBJ2-7,TGTGCCAGCAGCTTAACGAGCGAAGATAGCGAGCAGTACTTC,CASSLTSEDSEQYF
few,TRBD1,TRBV11-3,TRBJ1-1,TGTGCCAGCAGCTTCTTATTCAGTTCCGGACAGGGTGCGTGCACTGAAGCTTTCTTT,CASSFLFSSGQGACTEAFF
NA,NA,TRBV7-9,TRBJ1-3,TGTGCCAGCAGCTTAGCAGGCTACTCTGGAAACACCATATATTTT,CASSLAGYSGNTIYF
NA,NA,TRBV19,TRBJ2-7,TGTGCCAGTAGTATAGTTGCAGGGGCGAACTACGAGCAGTACTTC,CASSIVAGANYEQYF
NA,TRBD2,TRBV5-3,TRBJ2-1,TGTGCCAGAAGTACGACTAGCGGGAGCATCGAGGACGCCCATGAGCAGTTCTTC,CARSTTSGSIEDAHEQFF
NA,TRBD1,TRBV7-8,TRBJ2-7,TGTGCCAGCAGCTTAGTAGGGGACAGGGCCTACGAGCAGTACTTC,CASSLVGDRAYEQYF
few,TRBD1,TRBV4-1,TRBJ1-1,TGCGCCAGCAGCCAAGGCAGGTTCGGGACAGGGGACCCTGAAGCTTTCTTT,CASSQGRFGTGDPEAFF
NA,TRBD1,TRBV13,TRBJ1-2,TGTGCCAGCAGCCAAACAGGGGGTTACTATGGCTACACCTTC,CASSQTGGYYGYTF
NA,NA,TRBV20-1,TRBJ1-1,TGCAGTACAAAGAGAAACACTGAAGCTTTCTTT,CSTKRNTEAFF
NA,NA,TRBV29-1,TRBJ2-7,TGCAGCGTTATCTACCCCTCTTACGAGCAGTACTTC,CSVIYPSYEQYF
few,TRBD1,TRBV7-8,TRBJ2-3,TGTGCCAGCAGCCTTACAGGGGGCCCTCTCACAGATACGCAGTATTTT,CASSLTGGPLTDTQYF
NA,NA,TRBV4-2,TRBJ2-7,TGTGCCAGCAGCCATTCCGGGACATCTAGTTCCTACGAGCAGTACTTC,CASSHSGTSSSYEQYF
NA,NA,TRBV18,TRBJ2-7,TGTGCCAGCTCACAAACGGGAAACGAGCAGTACTTC,CASSQTGNEQYF
NA,NA,TRBV27,TRBJ2-5,TGTGCCAGCAGTTACGGGACCACCGGAGAGACCCAGTACTTC,CASSYGTTGETQYF
NA,NA,TRBV2,TRBJ1-1,TGTGCCAGCAGGGGAAGTATAGGGGACACTGAAGCTTTCTTT,CASRGSIGDTEAFF
NA,NA,TRBV5-6,TRBJ2-7,TGTGCCAGCAGCCGACAGGGAGGCTACGAGCAGTACTTC,CASSRQGGYEQYF
NA,NA,TRBV5-6,TRBJ2-5,TGTGCCAGCAGCCCCTACCGGCAGGGAAAAGAGACCCAGTACTTC,CASSPYRQGKETQYF
NA,NA,TRBV6-5,TRBJ1-3,TGTGCCAGCAGTTTAACAGGAACTGGAAACACCATATATTTT,CASSLTGTGNTIYF
NA,NA,TRBV2,TRBJ2-6,TGTGCCAGCAGTGACAGGGTCGGGGCCAACGTCCTGACTTTC,CASSDRVGANVLTF
NA,TRBD2,TRBV5-4,TRBJ2-7,TGTGCCAGCAGCCCGGGACTAGCGGGAGGGTCGGTCTACGAGCAGTACTTC,CASSPGLAGGSVYEQYF